Listed here are 18 T cell receptor beta chains from one sample, sequenced in a study of CD8 T cells in ankylosing spondylitis. Study results and limitations: A TCR beta motif of eight highly homologous variants appeared characteristic of ankylosing spondylitis blood.

TCRdb reprocessed the 5' RACE reads via MiXCR and lists one record per CDR3 protein. The sample lists 470,000 or so distinct CDR3 sequences; 25% to 30% were seen once. These receptors' targets are unknown. Sequenced material: blood, either unsorted or a sorted T cell fraction (not recorded which). The receptors shown here come from a male donor with ankylosing spondylitis.

This clonotype has only a few counts. This rearrangement joins TRBV19 to TRBJ2-1; D ambiguous. From germline, CDR1 is LNHDA and CDR2 SQIVND (reference sequence). This CDR3 has 12 amino acids. Trimming cost V 4 bases and J 2 bases, with 3 bases left between them. CDR3 amino acids: CASSNPYNEQFF. CDR3 coding DNA: TGTGCCAGTAGTAATCCCTACAATGAGCAGTTCTTC.

In the case of this clonotype: This is likely a read error, given that the CDR3 carries no conserved phenylalanine or tryptophan at its end. The V call is TRBV7-9, the J call TRBJ1-5, with D unclear. The CDR3 runs 16 residues. The V gene's germline CDR1 is SEHNR and CDR2 FQNEAQ (reference sequence). V was trimmed by 1 base and J by 2 bases, leaving 12 bases between them. The CDR3 coding sequence is TGTGCCAGCAGCTTAGTCGGGGAAGGCGGCAATCAGCCCCAGCATTCT. It codes for CASSLVGEGGNQPQHS.

The rearrangement links TRBV5-1 to TRBJ1-1, with D possibly TRBD1 on 5 matching bases. CDR3 length: 15 residues. From germline, CDR1 is SGHRS and CDR2 YFSETQ. Trimming shortened V by 1 base and J by 5 bases, and 15 bases separated the two germline ends. CDR3 coding DNA: TGCGCCAGCAGCTTGAAGTTAGGGGAGGGAACTGAAGCTTTCTTT. Protein product: CASSLKLGEGTEAFF. Combining the CDR3 with reference TRBV5-1 and TRBJ1-1 gives the whole variable domain KAGVTQTPRYLIKTRGQQVTLSCSPISGHRSVSWYQQTPGQGLQFLFEYFSETQRNKGNFPGRFSGRQFSNSRSEMNVSTLELGDSALYLCASSLKLGEGTEAFFGQGTRLTVV.

This clonotype was counted between two and nine times. The chain joins TRBV6-5 to TRBJ2-7, with D hard to call. CDR1 and CDR2 (germline): MNHEY, SVGAGI. The V gene lost 4 bases and the J gene lost 0 bases, with 10 bases spanning the gap. This CDR3 has 14 amino acids. CDR3 sequence: CASSSPASSYEQYF. In nucleotides, the CDR3 is TGTGCCAGCAGTTCCCCCGCGAGCTCCTACGAGCAGTACTTC.

This clonotype was counted between two and nine times. The chain uses TRBV12-5 and TRBJ2-1, with 8 bases aligning to TRBD2. This CDR3 is built from 13 residues. The germline gives CDR1 LGHNT, CDR2 FRNRAP. The V and J ends lost 6 bases and 6 bases, in that order; junction bases with no gene match: 4. CDR3 in amino acids: CASGSSGTNEQFF. The CDR3 DNA reads TGTGCTAGTGGCAGTAGCGGGACCAATGAGCAGTTCTTC. The full variable domain, its missing parts supplied by reference TRBV12-5 and TRBJ2-1, is DARVTQTPRHKVTEMGQEVTMRCQPILGHNTVFWYRQTMMQGLELLAYFRNRAPLDDSGMPKDRFSAEMPDATLATLKIQPSEPRDSAVYFCASGSSGTNEQFFGPGTRLTVL.

This clonotype was counted between two and nine times. The chain uses TRBV29-1 and TRBJ2-7; 12 nucleotides line up with TRBD1. The length of the CDR3 is 15 residues. Germline V gene data show CDR1 as SQVTM and CDR2 as ANQGSEA. The junction had 11 bases not matched to a gene; V was cut back by 7 bases and J by 4 bases. This CDR3 is CSALARDRGQYEQYF. The CDR3 region has the DNA TGCAGCGCCCTCGCCAGGGACAGGGGGCAGTACGAGCAGTACTTC.

In this sample, this clonotype turned up many times. The chain recombines TRBV5-1 with TRBJ2-1; 12 bases are a match to TRBD2. V shed 4 bases, J shed 7 bases, and the junction held 12 bases outside the gene matches. CDR3 length: 17 residues. CDR1 SGHRS and CDR2 YFSETQ come from the germline V gene. The CDR3 nucleotides read TGCGCCAGCAGCCTGGGCCGTCTAGCGGGAGGGGGTAATGAGCAGTTCTTC. Translated, it gives CASSLGRLAGGGNEQFF.

This chain joins TRBV5-1 and TRBJ2-6; maybe TRBD2 (6 bases). This CDR3 is 16 amino acids long. The V gene lost 4 bases and the J gene lost 1 base, with 12 bases spanning the gap. Germline values: CDR1 SGHRS, CDR2 YFSETQ. CDR3 DNA: TGCGCCAGCAGCGTGTCAGGGACTTCTGGGGCCAACGTCCTGACTTTC. This codes for CASSVSGTSGANVLTF. The variable domain in full, completed from reference TRBV5-1 and TRBJ2-6, reads KAGVTQTPRYLIKTRGQQVTLSCSPISGHRSVSWYQQTPGQGLQFLFEYFSETQRNKGNFPGRFSGRQFSNSRSEMNVSTLELGDSALYLCASSVSGTSGANVLTFGAGSRLTVL.

This chain joins TRBV29-1 and TRBJ1-2; 9 bases fit TRBD1. CDR1 and CDR2 from the germline V gene are SQVTM and ANQGSEA. Trimming removed 4 bases from V and 3 bases from J; junction bases left unmatched: 6. The CDR3 has 14 residues. CDR3 DNA sequence: TGCAGCGTTGCCCCCTGGACAGGGGACTATGGCTACACCTTC. Amino acids: CSVAPWTGDYGYTF. Using reference TRBV29-1 and TRBJ1-2 for the parts outside the CDR3, the full variable domain is SAVISQKPSRDICQRGTSLTIQCQVDSQVTMMFWYRQQPGQSLTLIATANQGSEATYESGFVIDKFPISRPNLTFSTLTVSNMSPEDSSIYLCSVAPWTGDYGYTFGSGTRLTVV.

The chain links TRBV3-1 to TRBJ1-1; no reliable D call. The ends were cut back, 0 bases at V and 6 bases at J, with 11 bases in the middle. In germline, CDR1 is LGHDT, CDR2 YNNKEL (reference sequence). The CDR3 is made up of 14 amino acids. DNA of the CDR3: TGTGCCAGCAGCCAAGATTTAATGGTCGCTGAAGCTTTCTTT. Amino acid sequence: CASSQDLMVAEAFF.

V and J are TRBV7-9 and TRBJ2-6; perhaps TRBD2 as D (5 bases). CDR1 SEHNR and CDR2 FQNEAQ come from the germline V gene (reference sequence). CDR3 length: 12 residues. The CDR3: CAIGGGANVLTF. DNA for the CDR3: TGTGCTATTGGAGGAGGGGCCAACGTCCTGACTTTC.

The table lists this clonotype with many counts. The CDR3 DNA is TGCGCCAGCAAGTATTTGGGGGAGGTAATAGAGACCCAGTACTTC. Its protein is CASKYLGEVIETQYF. V gene TRBV5-1 combines with J gene TRBJ2-5, with D tentatively TRBD2 (6 bases). From germline, CDR1 is SGHRS and CDR2 YFSETQ. The CDR3 has 15 amino acids. Trimming removed 6 bases from V and 4 bases from J, with 19 bases in between.

V usage is TRBV6-5 and J usage is TRBJ2-1; 9 positions agree with TRBD2. This CDR3 comprises 15 residues. Germline V gives CDR1 MNHEY, CDR2 SVGAGI. V was clipped by 4 bases and J by 6 bases; unmatched bases: 7. In DNA form, the CDR3 reads TGTGCCAGCAGTTCCTATAGCGGGAGCGGCAATGAGCAGTTCTTC. Residues: CASSSYSGSGNEQFF.

V gene TRBV6-2 or TRBV6-3 combines with J gene TRBJ1-1; TRBD1 is a possible D gene (6 bases). V was trimmed by 5 bases and J by 1 base, leaving 11 bases between them. The CDR3 totals 14 residues. Per germline, CDR1 MNHEY and CDR2 SVGEGT. This CDR3 reads CASSPFRGNTEAFF. CDR3 nucleotides: TGTGCCAGCAGTCCGTTCAGGGGGAACACTGAAGCTTTCTTT.

J is TRBJ2-5 and V is TRBV5-4; D may be TRBD1 or TRBD2 (6 bases each). Trimming left V 3 bases short and J 5 bases short, with 17 bases between. This CDR3 contains 15 residues. Germline loops: CDR1 SGHNT, CDR2 YYREEE (reference sequence). CDR3 loop: CASSYKGGGGETQYF. The CDR3 bases are TGTGCCAGCAGCTACAAGGGGGGCGGCGGGGAGACCCAGTACTTC.

The chain is built from TRBV7-2 and TRBJ1-4; no definite D call. Trimming took 3 bases from V and 8 from J, leaving 13 bases between them. The CDR3 length is 14 residues. CDR1 is SGHTA and CDR2 is FQGNSA in the germline V gene. The CDR3 spells CASSFVGMGEKLFF. In nucleotides, the CDR3 is TGTGCCAGCAGCTTCGTAGGGATGGGGGAAAAACTGTTTTTT.

This clonotype was recorded a few times. The chain is built from TRBV12-3 or TRBV12-4 and TRBJ1-1, with D tentatively TRBD1 (5 bases). The CDR3 contains 14 residues. The V gene lost 7 bases and the J gene lost 3 bases, with 15 bases spanning the gap. CDR3 DNA: TGTGCCAGCATCTCGACCGGGACGTACACTGAAGCTTTCTTT. The encoded protein is CASISTGTYTEAFF.

V gene TRBV5-1 combines with J gene TRBJ1-1, with TRBD1 identical over 7 bases. This CDR3 is 15 amino acids long. V gave up 4 bases and J gave up 11 bases; unmatched junction bases: 17. The germline CDR1 and CDR2 sequences are SGHRS and YFSETQ. The CDR3 region has the DNA TGCGCCAGCAGCGCGGAACAGGGGCCCAGGGGCCGCGCTTTCTTT. Protein product: CASSAEQGPRGRAFF.